Below are 32 T cell receptor beta chains sequenced from a single sample in a study of blood T cell repertoires in COVID-19 (TCRdb year 2020). Libraries came from the immunoSEQ multiplex PCR assay. The clones in this table, taken by TCRdb from immuneACCESS, are in-frame only. Not every clone is retained; where verified, under half of the shortfall comes from an unresolved V gene, and the cause of the rest is unknown. The sample profile shows 100,000 or so clones; 91% of them were found once. The ten biggest clones cover 15% to 20% of the sample. Sequencing was carried out using peripheral blood. The source is a man aged 45-65 years with acute or convalescent COVID-19.

The rearrangement links TRBV7-6 to TRBJ2-7; possibly TRBD1 for D (6 bases). This CDR3 has 14 amino acids. Per the germline V gene, CDR1 is SGHVS and CDR2 is FNYEAQ. V lost 5 bases, J lost 7 bases, and 18 bases lay in between. DNA for the CDR3: TGTGCCAGCAGCCCAGGGGCCGGCCTCGGTGAGCAGTACTTC. It codes for CASSPGAGLGEQYF.

The rearrangement joins TRBV18 to TRBJ2-7; maybe TRBD2 (6 bases). This CDR3 comprises 13 residues. V was clipped by 6 bases and J by 1 base, with 10 bases between them. From germline, CDR1 is KGHSH and CDR2 LQKENI. The CDR3 sequence: CASSSGVSYEQYF. CDR3 sequence (DNA): TGTGCCAGCTCCTCGGGGGTTTCCTACGAGCAGTACTTC.

The V gene is TRBV3-1 (or the pseudogene TRBV3-2), the J gene TRBJ1-1, with D perhaps TRBD1 (6 bases). The CDR3 extends over 15 amino acids. Trimming pared 1 base from V and 4 bases from J, leaving 13 bases between. CDR1 is LGHDT and CDR2 is YNNKEL in the germline V gene (reference sequence). Here the CDR3 DNA reads TGTGCCAGCAGCCAAGTCCCAGGGGTCGGCACTGAAGCTTTCTTT. Amino acids: CASSQVPGVGTEAFF.

The chain uses TRBV18 and TRBJ2-6, with TRBD1 matching 8 bases. Germline V gene lookup returns CDR1 KGHSH and CDR2 LQKENI. Losses at the gene ends were 1 base for V and 1 base for J; bases not matched to a gene: 9. The CDR3 sequence is 19 residues long. CDR3 sequence: CASSPLNTDRVSGANVLTF. In nucleotides, the CDR3 is TGTGCCAGCTCACCACTGAATACGGACAGGGTATCTGGGGCCAACGTCCTGACTTTC.

The chain uses TRBV4-1 and TRBJ2-3; 8 bases match TRBD1. The trim removed 3 bases at V and 3 bases at J, leaving 2 bases unmatched. The CDR3 consists of 14 residues. The germline CDR1 and CDR2 sequences are MGHRA and YSYEKL. The CDR3, as DNA: TGCGCCAGCAGCCACGGACAGGGAACAGATACGCAGTATTTT. It translates to CASSHGQGTDTQYF.

This chain links TRBV5-1 with TRBJ1-2, with D perhaps TRBD1 (5 bases). The germline V gene has CDR1 SGHRS and CDR2 YFSETQ. Trimming shortened V by 0 bases and J by 4 bases, and 10 bases separated the two germline ends. The CDR3 is 14 amino acids. The CDR3 DNA follows: TGCGCCAGCAGCTTGGGGACAAAAGTCTATGGCTACACCTTC. This gives the protein CASSLGTKVYGYTF.

This clone was picked up a small number of times. V usage is TRBV7-2 and J usage is TRBJ2-7, with D possibly TRBD2 on 6 matching bases. The CDR3 is made up of 13 amino acids. Germline loops: CDR1 SGHTA, CDR2 FQGNSA. Trimming stripped 2 bases from V and 5 bases from J, with 10 bases between. The CDR3 DNA sequence: TGTGCCAGCAGCTTACGGGGGTTCCACGAGCAGTACTTC. Its protein product is CASSLRGFHEQYF.

This chain connects TRBV6-5 to TRBJ2-7; 12 bases are a match to TRBD2. The CDR3 extends over 14 amino acids. CDR1 is MNHEY, CDR2 SVGAGI, per germline. After removal of 6 bases from V and 3 bases from J, the junction contained 3 bases not matched to a gene. This CDR3 is CASRRLAGVYEQYF. CDR3 nucleotides: TGTGCCAGCAGAAGACTAGCGGGGGTCTACGAGCAGTACTTC.

The chain uses TRBV6-2 or TRBV6-3 and TRBJ2-5, with 10 bases aligning to TRBD2. V was clipped by 4 bases and J by 6 bases; unmatched bases: 8. The length of the CDR3 is 15 residues. Germline CDR1 MNHEY, CDR2 SVGEGT. The CDR3 protein is CASSLEAGGRKTQYF. In DNA, the CDR3 is TGTGCCAGCAGTTTGGAAGCGGGGGGGCGAAAGACCCAGTACTTC.

This chain joins TRBV4-3 and TRBJ1-2; 7 positions agree with TRBD1. V trimming: 1 base; J trimming: 5 bases; junction bases outside the gene matches: 4. CDR1 is LGHNA, CDR2 YSLEER, per germline. This CDR3 is 14 amino acids long. CDR3 sequence reads: CASSQVKGAYGYTF. In nucleotides, the CDR3 is TGCGCCAGCAGCCAAGTAAAGGGGGCTTATGGCTACACCTTC.

The chain couples TRBV6-5 to TRBJ1-1; D is undetermined. CDR3 length equals 14 residues. Germline values: CDR1 MNHEY, CDR2 SVGAGI. The V gene lost 7 bases and the J gene lost 1 base, with 13 bases spanning the gap. The CDR3 region is CASTPLAGNTEAFF. The CDR3 coding sequence is TGTGCCAGCACCCCTTTGGCAGGGAACACTGAAGCTTTCTTT.

The chain recombines TRBV2 with TRBJ1-4; weak D call: TRBD1 (5 bases). Germline V gene data show CDR1 as SNHLY and CDR2 as FYNNEI. V gave up 1 base and J gave up 8 bases, with 11 bases separating them. CDR3 length: 14 amino acids. CDR3 residues: CASSEVGAGEKLFF. The CDR3 DNA reads as TGTGCCAGCAGTGAAGTAGGGGCTGGGGAAAAACTGTTTTTT.

The rearrangement links TRBV9 to TRBJ2-1; 10 bases align to TRBD2. Looked up from germline, CDR1 is SGDLS and CDR2 is YYNGEE. The V segment lost 3 bases and the J segment 7 bases; nucleotides outside the gene matches: 7. This CDR3 region has 15 residues. CDR3 loop: CASSAIAGGSNEQFF. CDR3 coding DNA: TGTGCCAGCAGCGCTATAGCGGGGGGATCGAATGAGCAGTTCTTC.

This sequence joins TRBV28 and TRBJ1-4, with D maybe TRBD1 (5 bases). V lost 5 bases and J lost 0, with 13 bases in between. This CDR3 has 16 residues. Germline V gene sequence: CDR1 MDHEN, CDR2 SYDVKM. CDR3 nucleotides: TGTGCCAGCAGTCCCGGGGGGGTAGCAACTAATGAAAAACTGTTTTTT. Protein product: CASSPGGVATNEKLFF. The full variable domain, rest sourced from reference TRBV28 and TRBJ1-4, is DVKVTQSSRYLVKRTGEKVFLECVQDMDHENMFWYRQDPGLGLRLIYFSYDVKMKEKGDIPEGYSVSREKKERFSLILESASTNQTSMYLCASSPGGVATNEKLFFGSGTQLSVL.

The chain has TRBV27 and TRBJ2-3; TRBD2 matches 13 bases. With 3 bases clipped from V and 1 base from J, the junction kept 10 bases outside the gene matches. CDR3 length: 19 amino acids. Germline lookup yields CDR1 MNHEY and CDR2 SMNVEV (reference sequence). CDR3 nucleotides: TGTGCCAGCAGTTTCTCCCAGGGACTAGCGGGGACCCGCACAGATACGCAGTATTTT. Protein: CASSFSQGLAGTRTDTQYF.

The chain combines TRBV5-1 with TRBJ2-3; TRBD2 matches 9 bases. Germline V gene data show CDR1 as SGHRS and CDR2 as YFSETQ. The V segment lost 5 bases and the J segment 0 bases; nucleotides outside the gene matches: 13. This CDR3 is built from 18 residues. CDR3 in amino acids: CASSHIFSGGLSTDTQYF. The CDR3, as DNA: TGCGCCAGCAGTCATATCTTTAGCGGGGGCCTAAGCACAGATACGCAGTATTTT. Combining the CDR3 with reference TRBV5-1 and TRBJ2-3 gives the whole variable domain KAGVTQTPRYLIKTRGQQVTLSCSPISGHRSVSWYQQTPGQGLQFLFEYFSETQRNKGNFPGRFSGRQFSNSRSEMNVSTLELGDSALYLCASSHIFSGGLSTDTQYFGPGTRLTVL.

The J gene is TRBJ1-1, the V gene TRBV19; D possibly corresponds to TRBD1 (6 bases). Germline loops: CDR1 LNHDA, CDR2 SQIVND (reference sequence). The CDR3 is 14 residues long. Between the trimmed V and J ends, which lost 5 bases and 1 base, there was a span of 11 bases. This CDR3 reads CASSPQGGNTEAFF. The CDR3, as DNA: TGTGCCAGTAGTCCTCAAGGGGGGAACACTGAAGCTTTCTTT.

CDR3 bases: TGTGCCAGCAGCATCCCCGGGACAGGGAACGAGCAGTACTTC. Its protein product is CASSIPGTGNEQYF. The chain carries TRBV7-2 and TRBJ2-7; 9 nucleotides match TRBD1. The trim removed 5 bases at V and 5 bases at J, leaving 7 bases unmatched. The CDR3 extends over 14 amino acids. Germline assignment: CDR1 SGHTA and CDR2 FQGNSA.

The CDR3, as DNA: TGTGCCAGCAGCTTAAGGGGAACCTACAATGAGCAGTTCTTC. Translated: CASSLRGTYNEQFF. V is TRBV13 and J is TRBJ2-1, with a tentative D call TRBD1 (5 bases). This CDR3 region has 14 residues. V lost 2 bases, J lost 2 bases, and 7 bases lay in between. CDR1 is PRHDT, CDR2 FYEKMQ, per germline (reference sequence).

This clone was counted a few times. Compared with germline, one end of the junction differs, possibly owing to a read error. V gene TRBV7-3 combines with J gene TRBJ2-1; D unresolved. In germline, CDR1 is SGHTA, CDR2 FQGTGA. The CDR3 has 15 residues. CDR3 nucleotides: TGTGCCAGCAGCGTAACCTCAAGCCCCTACAATGAGCAGTTCTTC. Residues: CASSVTSSPYNEQFF.

The chain links TRBV6-5 to TRBJ1-6; D gene ambiguous. Trimming pared 11 bases from V and 7 bases from J, leaving 15 bases between. Germline CDR1 is MNHEY and CDR2 is SVGAGI. CDR3 size: 13 residues. The DNA of the CDR3 is TGTGCCTCCAGAGGGAGGGAAAATTCACCCCTCCACTTT. This codes for CASRGRENSPLHF.

The chain couples TRBV2 to TRBJ1-2, with TRBD1 as a possible D gene (6 bases). V was trimmed by 4 bases and J by 4 bases, leaving 7 bases between them. Germline CDR1 is SNHLY and CDR2 is FYNNEI. The CDR3 has 12 residues. This CDR3 reads CASSVDSYGYTF. CDR3 nucleotide sequence: TGTGCCAGCAGTGTGGACAGCTATGGCTACACCTTC.

The rearrangement uses TRBV6-5 and TRBJ2-5; D unclear. The length of the CDR3 is 12 residues. The V gene lost 6 bases and the J gene lost 5 bases, with 10 bases spanning the gap. The V gene's germline CDR1 is MNHEY and CDR2 SVGAGI. CDR3 in DNA: TGTGCCAGCAGCTTAGACTGGGAGACCCAGTACTTC. Translated, it gives CASSLDWETQYF.

The chain links TRBV4-3 to TRBJ1-2; D is uncertain. The CDR3 totals 14 residues. The germline CDR1 and CDR2 sequences are LGHNA and YSLEER. The V end lost 1 base, the J end lost 4 bases, and 10 bases lay between the germline ends. The CDR3 reads CASSQGLEAYGYTF. CDR3 bases: TGCGCCAGCAGCCAAGGACTGGAGGCCTATGGCTACACCTTC.

The chain couples TRBV18 to TRBJ2-3; D is possibly TRBD1 (6 bases). This CDR3 has 17 amino acids. Trimming cost V 0 bases and J 2 bases, with 15 bases left between them. The V gene's germline CDR1 is KGHSH and CDR2 LQKENI. This CDR3 is CASSPPTGNRLTDTQYF. CDR3 bases: TGTGCCAGCTCACCACCCACAGGGAACCGGCTCACAGATACGCAGTATTTT.

This chain uses TRBV5-4 with TRBJ1-2, with D perhaps matching TRBD1 (6 bases). The CDR3 is made up of 14 amino acids. Germline CDR1 and CDR2: SGHNT and YYREEE (reference sequence). The V end lost 4 bases, the J end lost 1 base, and 11 bases lay between the germline ends. Written as DNA, the CDR3 is TGTGCCAGCAGCAGAGACAGGATTAACTATGGCTACACCTTC. Translation: CASSRDRINYGYTF.

This chain joins TRBV29-1 and TRBJ2-7, with 9 bases that match TRBD1. V lost 6 bases to trimming and J lost 6 bases; unmatched junction nucleotides: 6. The germline CDR1 and CDR2 sequences are SQVTM and ANQGSEA. CDR3 length: 12 amino acids. CDR3: CSVLQGAAEQYF. CDR3 DNA sequence: TGCAGCGTGTTACAGGGGGCGGCCGAGCAGTACTTC.

This chain joins TRBV4-2 and TRBJ2-1; 10 nucleotides line up with TRBD2. Per the germline V gene, CDR1 is LGHNA and CDR2 is YNFKEQ. Trimming cost V 0 bases and J 0 bases; bases outside gene matches: 8. The CDR3 spans 19 residues. CDR3 amino acids: CASSQESSGGPISYNEQFF. CDR3 bases: TGTGCCAGCAGCCAAGAGTCTAGCGGGGGCCCTATCTCCTACAATGAGCAGTTCTTC.

The chain carries TRBV29-1 and TRBJ2-7; D may be TRBD2 (5 bases). Germline assignment: CDR1 SQVTM and CDR2 ANQGSEA. With 6 bases removed from V and 5 bases from J, the gap between germline ends came to 14 bases. The CDR3 contains 12 residues. Here the CDR3 DNA reads TGCAGCGTCGTGCGGGTAGGGAACGAGCAGTACTTC. Its translation: CSVVRVGNEQYF.

This chain links TRBV5-6 with TRBJ1-5, with D possibly being TRBD1 (5 bases). The V end was cut by 0 bases, the J end by 2 bases, with 6 bases between. Germline CDR1 reads SGHDT; CDR2 reads YYEEEE. CDR3 size: 14 residues. CDR3 sequence: CASSLGRGNQPQHF. The CDR3 DNA sequence: TGTGCCAGCAGCTTGGGCAGGGGCAATCAGCCCCAGCATTTT.

The chain carries TRBV3-1 (or the pseudogene TRBV3-2) and TRBJ1-1; D is ambiguous. This CDR3 contains 11 residues. Germline CDR1 LGHDT, CDR2 YNNKEL (reference sequence). The ends were cut back, 1 base at V and 7 bases at J, with 4 bases in the middle. The CDR3 sequence is CASSQVGEAFF. CDR3 nucleotide sequence: TGTGCCAGCAGCCAAGTCGGTGAAGCTTTCTTT.

The chain combines TRBV2 with TRBJ1-1; 7 positions match TRBD1. Trimming at V came to 7 bases and at J to 5 bases, leaving 10 bases not matched to a gene. CDR1 and CDR2 (germline): SNHLY, FYNNEI. This CDR3 spans 14 amino acids. CDR3 coding DNA: TGTGCCAGCAATTTCGACAGGGCGAGGACTGAAGCTTTCTTT. Translating gives CASNFDRARTEAFF.